This T cell receptor beta chain originates from a study of CD8 T cells in Susac syndrome. Reverse transcription of roughly 0.5 to 1 ug RNA was carried out with random hexamers. By means of immunoSEQ multiplex PCR, TCR beta CDR3 spanning 54 Vbeta and 13 Jbeta underwent amplification. Using its own MiXCR run on the immunoSEQ multiplex PCR reads, TCRdb lists one record per CDR3 protein. This sample yields 160,000 or so distinct CDR3 sequences, of which 94% are seen a single time; around 0.093% belongs to the top ten. The germline V gene encodes CDR1 SGDLS and CDR2 YYNGEE. The CDR3 spans 13 residues. The germline V and J ends were trimmed by 4 bases and 5 bases, with 12 bases remaining between them. TCR beta was sequenced from blood CD8+ and CD4+ T cells. The authors negatively isolated CD8+ and CD4+ T cells and FACS-enriched TEMRA cells.

The sample comprised CD4+ T cells from PBMCs. The rearrangement uses TRBV9 and TRBJ1-1, with a weak D call TRBD1 (5 bases). The source is a human donor with multiple sclerosis. The CDR3 DNA reads as TGTGCCAGCAGCCCCGGAGGGGAAACTGAAGCTTTCTTT. This translates into CASSPGGETEAFF.